This T cell receptor (beta chain) is drawn from a study of T cells in Graves' hyperthyroidism and ophthalmopathy. Overall study: Upon initial diagnosis and before any treatment, peripheral blood was collected.

Germline values: CDR1 KGHSH, CDR2 LQKENI. This CDR3 has 12 amino acids. Trimming took 3 bases from V and 8 from J, leaving 10 bases between them. Note on this clonotype: Its antigen is unknown.

Ophthalmopathy patients had moderate-to-severe active disease, CAS ≥3, NOSPECS ≥4, and disease duration under 3 months. The study's findings and limits: A 13 V-J signature model discriminated ophthalmopathy versus stable hyperthyroidism. Most clonotypes expanded in thyroid above 0.001 were likewise present in blood.

The CDR3 regions of TCR beta were amplified from RNA transcripts. Researchers ran a first-round RT-PCR on the TCR CDR3 using the HTBI primer set. Each CDR3 protein is one row after TCRdb ran MiXCR on the multiplex PCR reads. Seen here are about 260,000 distinct CDR3 sequences, 22% observed once, and the top ten hold around two thirds. Material for sequencing was blood. The gene calls are TRBV18 and TRBJ1-2; D remains ambiguous. This clonotype was sampled from a man in his thirties or forties with Graves' ophthalmopathy. The CDR3 nucleotides read TGTGCCAGCTCACCCGGACCCTCGGGCTACACCTTC. Its translation: CASSPGPSGYTF.